Below are 8 T cell receptor beta chains sequenced from a single sample in a study of T cell responses to AZD1222 COVID-19 vaccine. Using immunoSEQ multiplex PCR, the repertoire was profiled, and TCRdb retains in-frame clones only, with some absent. The table lists 110,000 or so clones, roughly 88% of them singletons. Specimen: peripheral blood, collected on day 0 of MenACWY control vaccination. The source of these receptors is an adult in good health.

This clone was seen a few times. This chain connects TRBV3-1 (or the pseudogene TRBV3-2) to TRBJ2-1, with 9 bases identical to TRBD2. This CDR3 spans 15 amino acids. Germline V gene sequence: CDR1 LGHDT, CDR2 YNNKEL (reference sequence). The J segment lost 5 bases and the V segment lost 7 bases, leaving 9 bases of the junction unmatched. The CDR3 nucleotides read TGTGCCAGCACCCTAGGGCTAGCGGGGAACAATGAGCAGTTCTTC. Translating it yields CASTLGLAGNNEQFF.

Written as DNA, the CDR3 is TGTGCCAGCAGTGACTGGGACGGAAATGGCTACACCTTC. Translated: CASSDWDGNGYTF. V gene TRBV6-4 combines with J gene TRBJ1-2; D may be TRBD1 (5 bases). The germline CDR1 and CDR2 sequences are MRHNA and SNTAGT. The CDR3 spans 13 residues. The germline V and J ends were trimmed by 1 base and 6 bases, with 9 bases remaining between them.

The CDR3 DNA follows: TGTGCCAGCAGCAATCCCACCTATGGGAGACGAGGGCAGTACTTC. Translated: CASSNPTYGRRGQYF. V gene TRBV21-1 combines with J gene TRBJ2-7; the table's D call, TRBD2, was not checked against the DNA. TRBV21-1 is labeled a pseudogene. The CDR3 covers 15 residues.

The V and J genes are TRBV20-1 and TRBJ2-7; D remains unclear. The CDR3 spans 11 residues. Trimming cost V 5 bases and J 1 base, with 6 bases left between them. Germline lookup yields CDR1 DFQATT and CDR2 SNEGSKA (reference sequence). DNA of the CDR3: TGCAGTGCTCCCGTTTCCTACGAGCAGTACTTC. Translation: CSAPVSYEQYF.

The chain couples TRBV7-8 to TRBJ1-6; D remains unclear. CDR1 is SGHVS, CDR2 FQNEAQ, per germline. CDR3 length: 15 residues. V dropped 5 bases and J dropped 1 base, with 9 bases sitting between them. The CDR3 region has the DNA TGTGCCAGCAGCGTGGTAGAGTCCTATAATTCACCCCTCCACTTT. This encodes CASSVVESYNSPLHF.

The genes are TRBV2 and TRBJ1-4; 8 nucleotides line up with TRBD1. Per the germline V gene, CDR1 is SNHLY and CDR2 is FYNNEI. CDR3 length equals 14 residues. V was clipped by 6 bases and J by 7 bases; unmatched bases: 7. The DNA of the CDR3 is TGTGCCAGCAGCCCGACAGGGGAGGGTGAAAAACTGTTTTTT. This gives the protein CASSPTGEGEKLFF.

This rearrangement joins TRBV7-2 to TRBJ2-3; D is uncertain. Germline-derived CDR1 and CDR2 are SGHTA and FQGNSA. The V end lost 0 bases, the J end lost 1 base, and 17 bases lay between the germline ends. This CDR3 has 18 amino acids. CDR3 bases: TGTGCCAGCAGCTTAGCCGTTTTAGGAGCGTTCCGCACAGATACGCAGTATTTT. This gives the protein CASSLAVLGAFRTDTQYF.

The gene calls are TRBV9 and TRBJ1-6; TRBD1 matches 9 bases. Losses at the gene ends were 2 bases for V and 10 bases for J; bases not matched to a gene: 4. The CDR3 runs 14 residues. Germline loops: CDR1 SGDLS, CDR2 YYNGEE. The CDR3 here is CASSVRQGGSPLHF. The CDR3 DNA reads as TGTGCCAGCAGCGTTCGACAGGGGGGATCACCCCTCCACTTT.